Presented here are 9 T cell receptor beta chains from one specimen sequenced in a study of cytomegalovirus exposure and HLA in healthy donors. Assay: immunoSEQ multiplex PCR; the TCRdb copy retains only in-frame clones and omits some. The sample shows a few hundred thousand clones, about 90% of them seen only once. The sequencing sample was made of PBMCs. Receptor source: a man between 18 and 29 years old in good health and CMV-seropositive.

A remark on this clone: Within the sample, other DNA sequences also encode this same CDR3. This chain links TRBV2 with TRBJ1-5, with 8 bases matching TRBD1. With 6 bases clipped from V and 2 bases from J, the junction kept 3 bases outside the gene matches. The germline V gene has CDR1 SNHLY and CDR2 FYNNEI. The CDR3 runs 14 residues. The CDR3 sequence is CASSGQGGNQPQHF. The CDR3 DNA sequence: TGTGCCAGCAGCGGACAGGGAGGCAATCAGCCCCAGCATTTT.

The chain has TRBV7-8 and TRBJ1-2; possible D gene TRBD1, 6 bases. Trimming took 5 bases from V and 8 from J, leaving 12 bases between them. Germline V gene data show CDR1 as SGHVS and CDR2 as FQNEAQ. This CDR3 contains 12 residues. The CDR3 spells CASSHRAGGYTF. CDR3 DNA: TGTGCCAGCAGCCACAGGGCGGGCGGCTACACCTTC.

The chain recombines TRBV27 with TRBJ2-1, with TRBD2 identical over 7 bases. Germline V gene lookup returns CDR1 MNHEY and CDR2 SMNVEV (reference sequence). The CDR3 loop spans 15 amino acids. The V and J ends lost 2 bases and 5 bases, in that order; junction bases with no gene match: 6. CDR3 residues: CASSLSGNTHNEQFF. The CDR3 coding sequence is TGTGCCAGCAGTTTAAGCGGGAACACCCACAATGAGCAGTTCTTC.

This chain connects TRBV5-1 to TRBJ2-2; TRBD1 matches at 7 bases. The CDR3 is made up of 14 amino acids. The germline V gene encodes CDR1 SGHRS and CDR2 YFSETQ. V shed 4 bases and J 0 bases; nucleotides not matched to a gene: 0. The CDR3 reads CASSGTANTGELFF. In DNA, the CDR3 is TGCGCCAGCAGCGGGACAGCGAACACCGGGGAGCTGTTTTTT.

The table lists this clone with a count of one. J is TRBJ1-1 and V is TRBV30; 10 positions match TRBD1. The CDR3 loop spans 12 amino acids. Germline CDR1 reads GTSNPN; CDR2 reads SVGIG (reference sequence). In nucleotides, the CDR3 is TGTGTCGGACAGGGGGAAAACACTGAAGCTTTCTTT. It encodes CVGQGENTEAFF.

This clone came up once. The sample has other DNA sequences that encode this CDR3 too. CDR3 coding DNA: TGCGCCAGCAGCTTGGGGACTGAAGCTTTCTTT. This encodes CASSLGTEAFF. The rearrangement uses TRBV5-1 and TRBJ1-1; D unclear. Germline CDR1 and CDR2: SGHRS and YFSETQ. The V end was cut by 0 bases, the J end by 5 bases, with 2 bases between. This CDR3 has 11 residues. The full variable domain, with the rest looked up from reference TRBV5-1 and TRBJ1-1, is KAGVTQTPRYLIKTRGQQVTLSCSPISGHRSVSWYQQTPGQGLQFLFEYFSETQRNKGNFPGRFSGRQFSNSRSEMNVSTLELGDSALYLCASSLGTEAFFGQGTRLTVV.

This clone has only a few counts. The V and J genes are TRBV4-1 and TRBJ1-3, with 9 bases matching TRBD1. Per the germline V gene, CDR1 is MGHRA and CDR2 is YSYEKL. Unmatched junction bases numbered 9, after V lost 4 bases and J lost 2 bases. The CDR3 totals 17 residues. The CDR3 loop reads CASSPVGTGLTGNTIYF. The CDR3 DNA reads TGCGCCAGCAGCCCAGTTGGGACAGGGCTTACTGGAAACACCATATATTTT.

This clone was observed a handful of times. The gene calls are TRBV7-8 and TRBJ2-7; 11 nucleotides align to TRBD2. V was clipped by 6 bases and J by 3 bases; unmatched bases: 13. This CDR3 has 17 amino acids. Germline lookup yields CDR1 SGHVS and CDR2 FQNEAQ. The CDR3 spells CASSEGGLADSSYEQYF. The CDR3 bases are TGTGCCAGCAGTGAGGGGGGACTAGCGGATTCGAGCTACGAGCAGTACTTC.

The J gene is TRBJ1-1, the V gene TRBV5-4, with a possible D match to TRBD1 (6 bases). Germline V gene sequence: CDR1 SGHNT, CDR2 YYREEE (reference sequence). Trimming cost V 3 bases and J 6 bases, with 18 bases left between them. This CDR3 has 15 amino acids. CDR3 bases: TGTGCCAGCAGCTCCCGGACAGCTAGGGGAGCTGAAGCTTTCTTT. Protein: CASSSRTARGAEAFF.